Below, 15 T cell receptor beta chains from the same sample are listed, as sequenced in a study of blood T cell repertoires in COVID-19. This table comes from immunoSEQ multiplex PCR, and its TCRdb copy is limited to in-frame clones, with some not included. Of some 400,000 clones listed, roughly 92% are singletons. The sequenced sample consisted of PBMCs or T cells enriched from blood (not recorded which). The receptors here all came from a woman aged 40 to 55 who had been exposed to COVID-19.

The genes are TRBV18 and TRBJ1-2; the D gene is possibly TRBD1 (6 bases). The CDR3 has 14 amino acids. The V gene's germline CDR1 is KGHSH and CDR2 LQKENI. Trimming took 0 bases from V and 3 from J, leaving 8 bases between them. CDR3 coding DNA: TGTGCCAGCTCACCACCGCCAGGGGACTATGGCTACACCTTC. This encodes CASSPPPGDYGYTF.

The chain recombines TRBV7-2 with TRBJ1-2, with 7 bases lining up with TRBD1. After removal of 2 bases from V and 1 base from J, the junction contained 4 bases not matched to a gene. The CDR3 consists of 15 residues. Germline loops: CDR1 SGHTA, CDR2 FQGNSA. This CDR3 reads CASSLTGQSNYGYTF. The CDR3, as DNA: TGTGCCAGCAGCTTAACGGGACAGAGTAACTATGGCTACACCTTC.

The chain carries TRBV7-2 and TRBJ1-2; tentatively, D is TRBD1 (6 bases). Germline CDR1 is SGHTA and CDR2 is FQGNSA. Trimming took off 1 base at V and 4 bases at J, with 13 bases between the two ends. CDR3 length: 15 residues. The CDR3 sequence: CASSLEPTGSYGYTF. The DNA for the CDR3 is TGTGCCAGCAGCTTAGAACCGACAGGAAGCTATGGCTACACCTTC.

The rearrangement uses TRBV11-2 and TRBJ2-2, with 7 bases lining up with TRBD2. The trim removed 4 bases at V and 4 bases at J, leaving 9 bases unmatched. Germline lookup yields CDR1 SGHAT and CDR2 FQNNGV. The CDR3 consists of 16 residues. The CDR3 nucleotides are TGTGCCAGCAGCTATGCGTTTGGCGGGGGCACCGGGGAGCTGTTTTTT. Amino acids: CASSYAFGGGTGELFF.

V is TRBV5-1 and J is TRBJ2-7, with D perhaps TRBD1 (6 bases). The CDR3 is made up of 16 amino acids. From germline, CDR1 is SGHRS and CDR2 YFSETQ. The V gene lost 0 bases and the J gene lost 4 bases, with 17 bases spanning the gap. The CDR3 region is CASSLAPGAMGYEQYF. The CDR3 DNA reads TGCGCCAGCAGCTTGGCCCCAGGGGCAATGGGGTACGAGCAGTACTTC. Drawing the rest from reference TRBV5-1 and TRBJ2-7, the complete variable domain is KAGVTQTPRYLIKTRGQQVTLSCSPISGHRSVSWYQQTPGQGLQFLFEYFSETQRNKGNFPGRFSGRQFSNSRSEMNVSTLELGDSALYLCASSLAPGAMGYEQYFGPGTRLTVT.

The rearrangement uses TRBV5-1 and TRBJ2-5; possibly TRBD1 for D (5 bases). V was pared by 4 bases and J by 1 base, with 11 bases between. The CDR3 is 14 amino acids. The germline gives CDR1 SGHRS, CDR2 YFSETQ. The CDR3 protein is CASSKPDSQETQYF. The CDR3 DNA reads as TGCGCCAGCAGCAAACCCGACAGCCAAGAGACCCAGTACTTC.

This chain links TRBV19 with TRBJ1-6; TRBD1 aligns across 7 bases. Per germline, CDR1 LNHDA and CDR2 SQIVND (reference sequence). V dropped 6 bases and J dropped 6; count of bases not matched to a gene: 5. The CDR3 contains 14 residues. CDR3 nucleotides: TGTGCCAGTAGCCGGGGACAGCTTAATTCACCCCTCCACTTT. Translated, it gives CASSRGQLNSPLHF.

The chain combines TRBV29-1 with TRBJ1-1; 10 positions agree with TRBD1. Germline CDR1 and CDR2: SQVTM and ANQGSEA. The CDR3 is 16 residues long. V gave up 0 bases and J gave up 3 bases; unmatched junction bases: 7. The DNA of the CDR3 is TGCAGCGTTGAAGAAGGGACAGGGGTGGGGTACACTGAAGCTTTCTTT. Translated, it gives CSVEEGTGVGYTEAFF.

CDR3 loop: CATSIDRGGDGYTF. The CDR3 DNA reads TGTGCCACCAGCATAGACAGGGGAGGGGATGGCTACACCTTC. The rearrangement links TRBV15 to TRBJ1-2; 8 nucleotides align to TRBD1. With V trimmed by 4 bases and J by 6 bases, 7 bases remained unmatched. Germline V gives CDR1 LNHNV, CDR2 YYDKDF (reference sequence). This CDR3 region has 14 residues.

This clone was seen a handful of times. CDR3 DNA: TGTGCCAGCAGCTTCTTGAAGGGAGGTTTCAATGAGCAGTTCTTC. This gives the protein CASSFLKGGFNEQFF. This chain connects TRBV5-6 to TRBJ2-1; a possible D gene is TRBD2 (6 bases). The CDR3 has 15 residues. Trimming took 2 bases from V and 6 from J, leaving 15 bases between them. CDR1 SGHDT and CDR2 YYEEEE come from the germline V gene.

The genes are TRBV24-1 and TRBJ2-7; 11 bases agree with TRBD2. CDR1 KGHDR and CDR2 SFDVKD come from the germline V gene. The CDR3 is 15 amino acids. With V trimmed by 3 bases and J by 3 bases, 3 bases remained unmatched. The CDR3 loop reads CATSDGTSGIYEQYF. CDR3 nucleotide sequence: TGTGCCACCAGTGATGGGACTAGCGGTATCTACGAGCAGTACTTC.

The rearrangement joins TRBV10-3 to TRBJ2-7, with D tentatively TRBD2 (5 bases). CDR3 length: 14 amino acids. The V end lost 4 bases, the J end lost 5 bases, and 15 bases lay between the germline ends. The germline CDR1 and CDR2 sequences are ENHRY and SYGVKD. The chain's CDR3 is CAISARTGRHEQYF. CDR3 bases: TGTGCCATCAGTGCTCGGACTGGCCGTCACGAGCAGTACTTC.

The J gene is TRBJ1-3, the V gene TRBV28; D remains ambiguous. The CDR3 sequence is 13 residues long. Per germline, CDR1 MDHEN and CDR2 SYDVKM. The V gene lost 3 bases and the J gene lost 5 bases, with 8 bases spanning the gap. CDR3 nucleotide sequence: TGTGCCAGCAGTTTCCCCCACAGAAACACCATATATTTT. Translating gives CASSFPHRNTIYF.

V usage is TRBV11-2 and J usage is TRBJ2-7, with a weak D call TRBD2 (6 bases). The CDR3 spans 17 residues. The ends were cut back, 4 bases at V and 1 base at J, with 20 bases in the middle. CDR1 and CDR2 (germline): SGHAT, FQNNGV. The CDR3 region has the DNA TGTGCCAGCAGCTCCCATCGCGGGGCCCAGGCGTCCTACGAGCAGTACTTC. Protein product: CASSSHRGAQASYEQYF. The complete variable domain, with remaining parts taken from reference TRBV11-2 and TRBJ2-7, reads EAGVAQSPRYKIIEKRQSVAFWCNPISGHATLYWYQQILGQGPKLLIQFQNNGVVDDSQLPKDRFSAERLKGVDSTLKIQPAKLEDSAVYLCASSSHRGAQASYEQYFGPGTRLTVT.

The rearrangement joins TRBV5-1 to TRBJ1-2; D is unclear. The CDR3 runs to 14 residues. V lost 0 bases and J lost 4, with 10 bases in between. The germline V gene encodes CDR1 SGHRS and CDR2 YFSETQ. CDR3 coding DNA: TGCGCCAGCAGCTTGGAAGCGGTTCGCTATGGCTACACCTTC. Its protein is CASSLEAVRYGYTF. Combining the CDR3 with reference TRBV5-1 and TRBJ1-2 gives the whole variable domain KAGVTQTPRYLIKTRGQQVTLSCSPISGHRSVSWYQQTPGQGLQFLFEYFSETQRNKGNFPGRFSGRQFSNSRSEMNVSTLELGDSALYLCASSLEAVRYGYTFGSGTRLTVV.